This is a list of T cell receptor beta chains from one sample in a study of blood T cell repertoires in COVID-19. The repertoire was sequenced with immunoSEQ multiplex PCR; TCRdb's copy has only in-frame clones and lacks some. The table records 150,000 to 200,000 clones, roughly 79% of them present only once. The sample comprised peripheral blood. These TCRs come from an older woman with acute or convalescent COVID-19. The conserved cysteine and the conserved F or W are not part of the CDR3 here. The order of the fields is CDR3 protein, V gene, clone size, J gene. Part of the rows lack a size; the others show once, few, many or a class for expanded clones.

CDR3aa: ASIEQSGANVLT; v_gene: TRBV19; abundance: -; j_gene: TRBJ2-6
CDR3aa: ASSLTPSGSGADTQY; v_gene: TRBV7-3; abundance: -; j_gene: TRBJ2-3
CDR3aa: ASSFYRGENYGYT; v_gene: TRBV5-4; abundance: -; j_gene: TRBJ1-2
CDR3aa: AIRTGGADTQY; v_gene: TRBV10-3; abundance: -; j_gene: TRBJ2-3
CDR3aa: ASSVGLAGGTDTQY; v_gene: TRBV9; abundance: -; j_gene: TRBJ2-3
CDR3aa: ATSREVLGGLLT; v_gene: TRBV15; abundance: once; j_gene: TRBJ1-2
CDR3aa: ASSSPSELKRAF; v_gene: TRBV7-9; abundance: -; j_gene: TRBJ1-1
CDR3aa: SVERQGFGTEAF; v_gene: TRBV29-1; abundance: -; j_gene: TRBJ1-1
CDR3aa: ASSLEPFGSGELF; v_gene: TRBV5-4; abundance: -; j_gene: TRBJ2-2
CDR3aa: ASSGGDYYNEQF; v_gene: TRBV5-1; abundance: -; j_gene: TRBJ2-1
CDR3aa: ASSIGAARGFTGELF; v_gene: TRBV19; abundance: -; j_gene: TRBJ2-2
CDR3aa: ASSFSGRSTGELF; v_gene: TRBV27; abundance: -; j_gene: TRBJ2-2
CDR3aa: ASSYSGQGTRSGYT; v_gene: TRBV6-5; abundance: -; j_gene: TRBJ1-2
CDR3aa: ASRPDRGQETQY; v_gene: TRBV5-1; abundance: -; j_gene: TRBJ2-5
CDR3aa: ASSLRAGPRTSQNEQF; v_gene: TRBV7-2; abundance: -; j_gene: TRBJ2-1
CDR3aa: ATSSKPGLAGVGAKNIQY; v_gene: TRBV15; abundance: -; j_gene: TRBJ2-4
CDR3aa: ASSRSGYEQY; v_gene: TRBV3-1/TRBV3-2; abundance: -; j_gene: TRBJ2-7
CDR3aa: ASSIGAGGEDEQF; v_gene: TRBV19; abundance: -; j_gene: TRBJ2-1
CDR3aa: ASRGLMDRAWESPLH; v_gene: TRBV6-7; abundance: -; j_gene: TRBJ1-6
CDR3aa: ASSEALTRQGSSIYGYT; v_gene: TRBV2; abundance: few; j_gene: TRBJ1-2
CDR3aa: ASSFDRGDQETQY; v_gene: TRBV7-8; abundance: -; j_gene: TRBJ2-5
CDR3aa: ASSGLARQETQY; v_gene: TRBV2; abundance: -; j_gene: TRBJ2-5
CDR3aa: ASSATGSTSTDTQY; v_gene: TRBV27; abundance: -; j_gene: TRBJ2-3
CDR3aa: ASRELAGPYNEQF; v_gene: TRBV18; abundance: -; j_gene: TRBJ2-1
CDR3aa: ASSSFTDTQY; v_gene: TRBV7-2; abundance: -; j_gene: TRBJ2-3
CDR3aa: ASSQVLLAGGYNEQF; v_gene: TRBV14; abundance: -; j_gene: TRBJ2-1
CDR3aa: ASSQEDRGSGYT; v_gene: TRBV3-1/TRBV3-2; abundance: -; j_gene: TRBJ1-2
CDR3aa: ASSPQGELPNYGYT; v_gene: TRBV3-1/TRBV3-2; abundance: -; j_gene: TRBJ1-2
CDR3aa: ASNLPAGVNYGYT; v_gene: TRBV6-4; abundance: -; j_gene: TRBJ1-2
CDR3aa: ASSDLRSANTGELF; v_gene: TRBV2; abundance: -; j_gene: TRBJ2-2